The 14 T cell receptor beta chains reported below all come from one sample, sequenced in a study of T cell responses to AZD1222 COVID-19 vaccine. Data came from immunoSEQ multiplex PCR; TCRdb stores just in-frame clones and leaves some out. The sample holds around 190,000 clones; roughly 88% are singletons and the top ten take about 9.9%. This specimen consisted of peripheral blood, obtained 28 days after the second AZD1222 dose. These receptors were taken from an adult who received the AZD1222 COVID-19 vaccine.

CDR3 amino acids: CASSRRLAGTYEQFF. As DNA, the CDR3 is TGCGCCAGCAGCAGACGACTAGCGGGTACCTATGAGCAGTTCTTC. J is TRBJ2-1 and V is TRBV5-1; 10 bases match TRBD2. The ends lost 4 bases at V and 8 bases at J; junction bases unmatched: 9. This CDR3 comprises 15 residues. Germline V gives CDR1 SGHRS, CDR2 YFSETQ.

The chain employs TRBV2 and TRBJ2-1, with 7 bases lining up with TRBD1. The CDR3 covers 15 residues. The V and J ends lost 7 bases and 7 bases, in that order; junction bases with no gene match: 13. The V gene's germline CDR1 is SNHLY and CDR2 FYNNEI. The CDR3 loop is CASILRTGVSNEQFF. Written as DNA, the CDR3 is TGTGCCAGCATCCTTCGCACAGGGGTTTCAAATGAGCAGTTCTTC.

V usage is TRBV5-1 and J usage is TRBJ1-2; a possible D gene is TRBD1 (6 bases). The CDR3 contains 15 residues. The V and J ends lost 4 bases and 6 bases respectively, with 19 bases between them. Germline V gives CDR1 SGHRS, CDR2 YFSETQ. CDR3 loop: CASSLDGAGENGYTF. DNA of the CDR3: TGCGCCAGCAGCCTCGACGGGGCAGGGGAGAATGGCTACACCTTC.

The chain combines TRBV4-1 with TRBJ2-7; perhaps D is TRBD1 or TRBD2 (6 bases each). V was cut by 0 bases and J by 6 bases, with 24 bases left in between. This CDR3 has 18 residues. From germline, CDR1 is MGHRA and CDR2 YSYEKL. The DNA for the CDR3 is TGCGCCAGCAGCCAAGAGGGGGGCGACATAAAAGTTCTCTCCGAGCAGTACTTC. Protein sequence: CASSQEGGDIKVLSEQYF.

In its sample, this clone was seen a few times. The chain's CDR3 is CASSQNPTGFYEQYF. The CDR3 nucleotides are TGTGCCAGCAGCCAAAACCCGACAGGGTTCTACGAGCAGTACTTC. This rearrangement joins TRBV3-1 (or the pseudogene TRBV3-2) to TRBJ2-7, with TRBD1 matching over 7 bases. The V and J ends lost 2 bases and 3 bases, in that order; junction bases with no gene match: 7. The CDR3 length is 15 residues. Germline values: CDR1 LGHDT, CDR2 YNNKEL (reference sequence).

This clone was recorded a few times. The chain has TRBV2 and TRBJ2-6, with 7 nucleotides matching TRBD1. Germline V gene data show CDR1 as SNHLY and CDR2 as FYNNEI. J lost 1 base, V lost 7 bases, and 4 bases had no gene match. CDR3 length: 15 amino acids. Written as DNA, the CDR3 is TGTGCCAGCACCCAGGGGGTTTCTGGGGCCAACGTCCTGACTTTC. Translation: CASTQGVSGANVLTF.

This clone was observed once. The chain uses TRBV11-2 and TRBJ2-2; 8 nucleotides align to TRBD1. The CDR3 has 15 residues. With 2 bases clipped from V and 4 bases from J, the junction kept 3 bases outside the gene matches. Germline assignment: CDR1 SGHAT and CDR2 FQNNGV. The CDR3 spells CASSLQGASTGELFF. The CDR3 DNA reads as TGTGCCAGCAGCTTACAGGGGGCGAGCACCGGGGAGCTGTTTTTT.

This clone was recorded only once. The chain links TRBV30 to TRBJ1-4; TRBD1 matches at 10 bases. Unmatched junction bases numbered 7, after V lost 6 bases and J lost 6 bases. Germline lookup yields CDR1 GTSNPN and CDR2 SVGIG (reference sequence). CDR3 size: 14 residues. The CDR3 nucleotides are TGTGCCTGTTCTTCGACAGGGGGCGATGAAAAACTGTTTTTT. Residues: CACSSTGGDEKLFF.

The genes are TRBV6-6 and TRBJ1-5; tentative D call: TRBD1 (5 bases). Germline V lookup: CDR1 MNHNY, CDR2 SVGAGI (reference sequence). The germline V and J ends were trimmed by 4 bases and 2 bases, with 12 bases remaining between them. This CDR3 comprises 15 residues. CDR3 amino acids: CASSLKGLGNQPQHF. DNA for the CDR3: TGTGCCAGCAGTTTGAAGGGGCTGGGCAATCAGCCCCAGCATTTT.

The chain carries TRBV7-8 and TRBJ2-1; weak D call: TRBD2 (5 bases). Trimming shortened V by 0 bases and J by 6 bases, and 12 bases separated the two germline ends. The V gene's germline CDR1 is SGHVS and CDR2 FQNEAQ. The CDR3 sequence is 15 residues long. The CDR3 here is CASSLAGADVNEQFF. CDR3 sequence (DNA): TGTGCCAGCAGCTTAGCGGGAGCCGATGTCAATGAGCAGTTCTTC.

CDR3 sequence reads: CASSSATGGGTGELFF. Here the CDR3 DNA reads TGTGCCAGCAGCTCCGCGACAGGAGGGGGTACCGGGGAGCTGTTTTTT. The rearrangement uses TRBV11-2 and TRBJ2-2; D possibly uses TRBD1 or TRBD2 (6 bases each). The CDR3 totals 16 residues. V was cut by 4 bases and J by 5 bases, with 17 bases left in between. Per the germline V gene, CDR1 is SGHAT and CDR2 is FQNNGV.

V usage is TRBV28 and J usage is TRBJ1-6; D call uncertain. This CDR3 spans 13 amino acids. V was trimmed by 6 bases and J by 8 bases, leaving 11 bases between them. CDR1 is MDHEN, CDR2 SYDVKM, per germline. This CDR3 reads CASRTLWDSPLHF. Here the CDR3 DNA reads TGTGCCAGCAGGACTTTGTGGGATTCACCCCTCCACTTT.

The rearrangement uses TRBV2 and TRBJ1-4, with 7 bases fitting TRBD1. Germline V gene data show CDR1 as SNHLY and CDR2 as FYNNEI. Trimming at V came to 5 bases and at J to 8 bases, leaving 8 bases not matched to a gene. CDR3 length: 14 amino acids. The CDR3 nucleotides read TGTGCCAGCAGTCTCGGCAGGGGGAGGGAAAAACTGTTTTTT. This translates into CASSLGRGREKLFF. The variable domain in full, completed from reference TRBV2 and TRBJ1-4, reads EPEVTQTPSHQVTQMGQEVILRCVPISNHLYFYWYRQILGQKVEFLVSFYNNEISEKSEIFDDQFSVERPDGSNFTLKIRSTKLEDSAMYFCASSLGRGREKLFFGSGTQLSVL.

The CDR3: CASSQDRGRRSYNEQFF. DNA for the CDR3: TGTGCCAGCAGCCAAGATCGGGGCCGCCGCTCCTACAATGAGCAGTTCTTC. The J gene is TRBJ2-1, the V gene TRBV14; possibly TRBD1 or TRBD2 for D (5 bases each). V dropped 0 bases and J dropped 0 bases, with 12 bases sitting between them. This CDR3 spans 17 amino acids. Germline V gives CDR1 SGHDN, CDR2 FVKESK.